This T cell receptor (beta chain) was identified in a study of blood T cell repertoires in COVID-19. The table came from immunoSEQ multiplex PCR; TCRdb's copy has only in-frame clones and leaves some out. The sample contains 150,000 to 200,000 clones, about 77% of which appear only once. The specimen sequenced was PBMCs or T cells enriched from blood (not recorded which). The source of this sequence is a woman in her fifties or sixties with acute COVID-19.

CDR3 nucleotides: TGTGCCAGCAGCCTGCGGACAGGGGGCGGGGAGACCCAGTACTTC. The encoded protein is CASSLRTGGGETQYF. V usage is TRBV5-4 and J usage is TRBJ2-5; TRBD1 aligns across 11 bases. This CDR3 is 15 amino acids long. The ends lost 4 bases at V and 5 bases at J; junction bases unmatched: 7. CDR1 is SGHNT, CDR2 YYREEE, per germline (reference sequence).